This T cell receptor (beta chain) was recovered during a study of prognosis after radiotherapy for stage I lung cancer. Study-wide context: The patients included fourteen who had newly diagnosed primary stage I lung tumors, along with about 5 others who had oligometastatic NSCLC after their primary tumor had been surgically resected. The patients comprised fewer than 15 men and about six women, spanning ages roughly 50 to 90 and having a median of 74.5 years.

Germline CDR1 LGHDT, CDR2 YNNKEL (reference sequence). Trimming took off 4 bases at V and 0 bases at J, with 7 bases between the two ends. The CDR3 loop spans 13 amino acids. This clonotype was seen at least ten times. Researchers used two-round multiplex PCR to amplify TCR beta CDR3 starting from genomic DNA. Primers were specific to each TRBV and TRBJ gene in first-round PCR. One entry per CDR3 protein, called by TCRdb with MiXCR from the multiplex PCR reads. The sample lists under 50,000 distinct CDR3 sequences, less than 25% occurring once. J is TRBJ2-7 and V is TRBV3-1; D remains unclear. The material sequenced was PBMCs, taken before or after stereotactic body radiation therapy (not recorded which). This clonotype was sampled from a donor aged 50 or older with non-small cell lung cancer. The CDR3 region is CASSPPSSYEQYF. The CDR3 DNA follows: TGTGCCAGCAGCCCTCCCAGCTCCTACGAGCAGTACTTC.